This is a list of T cell receptor beta chains from one sample in a study of cytomegalovirus exposure and HLA in healthy donors. Profiling relied on immunoSEQ multiplex PCR, and the TCRdb table lists in-frame clones only, not all of them. The top ten clones hold 1% to 1.5% of a sample with about 64,000 clones, about 91% of them seen once. Sample: PBMCs. The source is a young woman in good health and CMV-seronegative. Each CDR3 is given with its conserved first and last residue. The D gene is left open where the match is weak. Only part of the rows carry a size: once, few, many, or a class if the clone is expanded.

J gene	clone size	D gene	V gene	CDR3 DNA	CDR3 protein
TRBJ1-4	.	.	TRBV25-1	TGTGCCAGCAGTGAATTCGGGAGCTTTAATGAAAAACTGTTTTTT	CASSEFGSFNEKLFF
TRBJ1-2	.	TRBD1	TRBV27	TGTGCCAGCAGTTTATTTCGTGGACAGGGGACTTTTGGCTACACCTTC	CASSLFRGQGTFGYTF
TRBJ2-7	.	TRBD2	TRBV9	TGTGCCAGCAGCCCCCGGGGGGGGACGGACCTCCGCAACGAGCAGTACTTC	CASSPRGGTDLRNEQYF
TRBJ2-1	.	TRBD2	TRBV6-5	TGTGCCAGCAGTTATAGCGGACTAGGAAGAAATGAGCAGTTCTTC	CASSYSGLGRNEQFF
TRBJ1-2	.	.	TRBV19	TGTGCCAGTAGTATTGTAAGTCGAAGAGATGGCTACACCTTC	CASSIVSRRDGYTF
TRBJ2-1	.	.	TRBV9	TGTGCCAGCAGCGCCGGGGGAGGTGATGAGCAGTTCTTC	CASSAGGGDEQFF
TRBJ1-2	.	TRBD1	TRBV5-6	TGTGCCAGCAGCTCCGGGACAGCCTATGGCTACACCTTC	CASSSGTAYGYTF
TRBJ1-5	.	TRBD1	TRBV6-1	TGTGCCAGCAGCTCGGACAGGGTTGGAAATCAGCCCCAGCATTTT	CASSSDRVGNQPQHF
TRBJ1-1	.	.	TRBV28	TGTGCCAGCAGTTTGCAAGGGGTTAACACTGAAGCTTTCTTT	CASSLQGVNTEAFF
TRBJ1-3	.	TRBD1	TRBV14	TGTGCCAGCAGCCAAGAGACAGGGACGCACTCTGGAAACACCATATATTTT	CASSQETGTHSGNTIYF
TRBJ2-2	once	TRBD2	TRBV28	TGTGCCAGCAGACTCCCCACTAGCGGTTGGACCACCGGGGAGCTGTTTTTT	CASRLPTSGWTTGELFF
TRBJ2-1	.	TRBD1	TRBV9	TGTGCCAGCAGCGGACAGGGCCCGTCCTACAATGAGCAGTTCTTC	CASSGQGPSYNEQFF
TRBJ2-5	.	.	TRBV11-2	TGTGCCAGCAGCTTAGGGGCAGGCGCCACTCAAGAGACCCAGTACTTC	CASSLGAGATQETQYF
TRBJ2-5	.	.	TRBV6-1	TGTGCCAGCAGTGAGTCAGAGCTCGGGGCCCAGTACTTC	CASSESELGAQYF
TRBJ2-2	once	.	TRBV11-2	TGTGCCAGCAGCTTAGGACGGACTCCGGTAGAAACCGGGGAGCTGTTTTTT	CASSLGRTPVETGELFF
TRBJ2-2	.	.	TRBV25-1	TGTGCCAGCAGTGACGGCAGGTCCAACACCGGGGAGCTGTTTTTT	CASSDGRSNTGELFF
TRBJ2-6	.	.	TRBV2	TGTGCCAGCAGTCTCCTCTCTGGGGCCAACGTCCTGACTTTC	CASSLLSGANVLTF
TRBJ2-7	.	.	TRBV6-1	TGTGCCAGCAGTGAAGCAGGGGCGGAAACAAACTCCTACGAGCAGTACTTC	CASSEAGAETNSYEQYF
TRBJ2-1	.	.	TRBV11-2	TGTGCCAGCAGCTTGGACTGGGCGAACAATGAGCAGTTCTTC	CASSLDWANNEQFF
TRBJ1-6	once	.	TRBV28	TGTGCCAGCAGCGACAGCTCCTATAATTCACCCCTCCACTTT	CASSDSSYNSPLHF
TRBJ1-4	.	.	TRBV4-1	TGCGCCAGCAGCCAAGTGGGGGGGCTTAATGAAAAACTGTTTTTT	CASSQVGGLNEKLFF
TRBJ2-3	.	.	TRBV14	TGTGCCAGCAGCCATATAGGGAGTAGCACAGATACGCAGTATTTT	CASSHIGSSTDTQYF
TRBJ1-2	.	.	TRBV2	TGTGCCAGCAGTGAAGGGGCGTTAGACTATGGCTACACCTTC	CASSEGALDYGYTF
TRBJ2-3	.	TRBD1	TRBV27	TGTGCCAGCAGTTTATGGGGACAGGGGGGCACAGATACGCAGTATTTT	CASSLWGQGGTDTQYF
TRBJ1-2	.	.	TRBV15	TGTGCCACCAGCAGCTCCAGGGAGGGAGACTATGGCTACACCTTC	CATSSSREGDYGYTF
TRBJ1-5	once	.	TRBV6-6	TGTGCCAGCAGTTACTCGATGGAGGGGAATCAGCCCCAGCATTTT	CASSYSMEGNQPQHF
TRBJ2-7	.	.	TRBV2	TGTGCCAGCAGTAGGGGTACCCTCTCCTACGAGCAGTACTTC	CASSRGTLSYEQYF
TRBJ2-5	.	.	TRBV5-1	TGCGCCAGCAGCTTGGCCGTAACAGCTCAAGAGACCCAGTACTTC	CASSLAVTAQETQYF
TRBJ2-7	.	TRBD2	TRBV18	TGTGCCAGCTCACCAAGCGGACTAGCGGAGATCTACGAGCAGTACTTC	CASSPSGLAEIYEQYF
TRBJ2-7	.	.	TRBV6-1	TGTGCCAGCAGAAGCTCGGGCTACGAGCAGTACTTC	CASRSSGYEQYF
TRBJ2-7	.	TRBD2	TRBV5-1	TGCGCCAGCAGCTTGGTCCCCGGGGCGGGAGGGTCCTACGAGCAGTACTTC	CASSLVPGAGGSYEQYF
TRBJ1-3	.	TRBD1	TRBV19	TGTGCCAGTAGTACAGGGACAGGGGACGGAAACACCATATATTTT	CASSTGTGDGNTIYF
TRBJ1-1	.	.	TRBV7-9	TGTGCCAGCAGCTTAGCAGGGGATGGGAACACTGAAGCTTTCTTT	CASSLAGDGNTEAFF
TRBJ2-2	.	.	TRBV6-1	TGTGCCAGCAGTGGGCAGTTAACTAGCATCGGGGAGCTGTTTTTT	CASSGQLTSIGELFF
TRBJ1-3	once	TRBD1	TRBV5-1	TGCGCCAGCAGCGGACGGACAGGGGGTCCTGGAAACACCATATATTTT	CASSGRTGGPGNTIYF
TRBJ2-3	.	.	TRBV4-3	TGCGCCAGCAGCCAAGCGTACTTTTCTAGCACAGATACGCAGTATTTT	CASSQAYFSSTDTQYF
TRBJ2-7	.	TRBD1	TRBV6-1	TGTGCCAGCAGTGAAGGGACAGGGCCCTACGAGCAGTACTTC	CASSEGTGPYEQYF
TRBJ1-2	.	.	TRBV30	TGTGCCTGGAATTGGCAGGGTGATTATGGCTACACCTTC	CAWNWQGDYGYTF
TRBJ2-3	.	.	TRBV7-9	TGTGCCAGCAGCTTAGTCGCGTCAGATACGCAGTATTTT	CASSLVASDTQYF
TRBJ1-1	.	.	TRBV4-2	TGTGCCAGCAGCCAAGGCCACAGGGTTTTGTTCACTGAAGCTTTCTTT	CASSQGHRVLFTEAFF
TRBJ2-5	.	TRBD1	TRBV27	TGTGCCAGCAGTTTTCGGCAGGGGGCAAGAGAGACCCAGTACTTC	CASSFRQGARETQYF
TRBJ2-7	once	TRBD2	TRBV5-4	TGTGCCAGCAGCTTGGCTAGCGGAAACTACGAGCAGTACTTC	CASSLASGNYEQYF
TRBJ2-7	.	.	TRBV18	TGTGCCAGCTCTACGACAGGACTCATGGGGTACGAGCAGTACTTC	CASSTTGLMGYEQYF
TRBJ1-1	.	TRBD1	TRBV5-1	TGCGCCAGCAGCTACACAGGGGTCGGGGCTTTCTTT	CASSYTGVGAFF
TRBJ2-1	.	TRBD2	TRBV27	TGTGCCAGTAAAATGACCGGGGGGGCGTGGGAGCAGTTCTTC	CASKMTGGAWEQFF
TRBJ1-1	.	.	TRBV6-6	TGTGCCAGCAGCCTAGGGGTTCCGAACACTGAAGCTTTCTTT	CASSLGVPNTEAFF
TRBJ2-1	.	.	TRBV27	TGTGCCAGCAGGGCCGGGTTGGCACCGACTACATGGAGCTCCTACAATGAGCAGTTCTTC	CASRAGLAPTTWSSYNEQFF
TRBJ1-5	.	.	TRBV4-1	TGCGCCAGCAGCCAAGATCCTGGACAGCGAAATCAGCCCCAGCATTTT	CASSQDPGQRNQPQHF
TRBJ1-6	.	TRBD1	TRBV5-1	TGCGCCAGCAGCGGGGGACAGGCGGTTTATAATTCACCCCTCCACTTT	CASSGGQAVYNSPLHF
TRBJ2-1	.	TRBD2	TRBV18	TGTGCCAGCTCACCAGCAGCGGGGGGGCCAAATGAGCAGTTCTTC	CASSPAAGGPNEQFF
TRBJ2-3	.	TRBD1	TRBV7-9	TGTGCCAGCAGCTTAACGGGACAGGGCCGCACAGATACGCAGTATTTT	CASSLTGQGRTDTQYF
TRBJ2-2	.	.	TRBV12-2	.	CASRWKWGRGTGELFF
TRBJ1-6	.	.	TRBV28	TGTGCCAGCGGCGCGGGGGGGAATTCACCCCTCCACTTT	CASGAGGNSPLHF
TRBJ1-5	few	TRBD1	TRBV18	TGTGCCAGCTCACCGGGGACAGGCAATCAGCCCCAGCATTTT	CASSPGTGNQPQHF
TRBJ2-1	.	.	TRBV29-1	TGCAGCGATGCGGGATACAATGAGCAGTTCTTC	CSDAGYNEQFF
TRBJ1-3	.	.	TRBV4-1	TGCGCCAGCAGCCCCCGCGGAGGTGGAAACACCATATATTTT	CASSPRGGGNTIYF
TRBJ2-5	.	TRBD1	TRBV28	TGTGCCAGCAGTTCCGAGGACAGGATGGAGACCCAGTACTTC	CASSSEDRMETQYF
TRBJ2-1	.	.	TRBV4-2	TGTGCCAGCAGCCAAGAAGGGGGAGCACGGTCCCCCCCTGAGCAGTTCTTC	CASSQEGGARSPPEQFF
TRBJ2-1	.	TRBD2	TRBV2	TGTGCCAGCAGTCGGGACTACCTCAATGAGCAGTTCTTC	CASSRDYLNEQFF
TRBJ2-7	.	.	TRBV10-2	TGCGCCAGCCGACCCCTCAGCGGGTACGAGCAGTACTTC	CASRPLSGYEQYF